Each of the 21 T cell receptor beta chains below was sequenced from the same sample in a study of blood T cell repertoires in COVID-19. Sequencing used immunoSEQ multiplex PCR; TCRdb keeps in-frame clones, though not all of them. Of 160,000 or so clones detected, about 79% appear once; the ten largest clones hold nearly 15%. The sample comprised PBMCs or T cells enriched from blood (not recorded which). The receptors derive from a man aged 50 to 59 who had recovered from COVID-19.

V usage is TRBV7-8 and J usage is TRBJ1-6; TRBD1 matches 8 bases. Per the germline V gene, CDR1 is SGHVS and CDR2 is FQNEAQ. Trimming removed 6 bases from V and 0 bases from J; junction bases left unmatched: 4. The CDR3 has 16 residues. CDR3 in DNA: TGTGCCAGCAGTTTAACAGGGGGCTCCTATAATTCACCCCTCCACTTT. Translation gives CASSLTGGSYNSPLHF.

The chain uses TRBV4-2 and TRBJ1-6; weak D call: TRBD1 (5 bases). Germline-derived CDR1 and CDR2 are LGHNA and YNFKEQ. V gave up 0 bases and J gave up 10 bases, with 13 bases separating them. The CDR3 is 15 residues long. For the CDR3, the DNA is TGTGCCAGCAGCCAAGAAGGCCAGGGAAAGTCACCCCTCCACTTT. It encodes CASSQEGQGKSPLHF.

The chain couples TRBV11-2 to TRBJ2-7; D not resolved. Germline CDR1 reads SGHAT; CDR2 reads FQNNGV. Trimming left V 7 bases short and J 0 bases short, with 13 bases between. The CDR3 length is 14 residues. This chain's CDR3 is CASTPERLSYEQYF. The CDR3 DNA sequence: TGTGCCAGCACCCCTGAGAGGCTCTCCTACGAGCAGTACTTC. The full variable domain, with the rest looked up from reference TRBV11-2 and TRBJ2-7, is EAGVAQSPRYKIIEKRQSVAFWCNPISGHATLYWYQQILGQGPKLLIQFQNNGVVDDSQLPKDRFSAERLKGVDSTLKIQPAKLEDSAVYLCASTPERLSYEQYFGPGTRLTVT.

The CDR3 sequence is CASSQNRPGLEKLFF. For the CDR3, the DNA is TGTGCCAGCAGCCAAAACCGGCCAGGGCTTGAAAAACTGTTTTTT. The chain combines TRBV16 with TRBJ1-4, with TRBD1 as a possible D gene (5 bases). Germline CDR1 is KGHSY and CDR2 is FQNENV. The V end was cut by 2 bases, the J end by 7 bases, with 14 bases between. The CDR3 has 15 amino acids.

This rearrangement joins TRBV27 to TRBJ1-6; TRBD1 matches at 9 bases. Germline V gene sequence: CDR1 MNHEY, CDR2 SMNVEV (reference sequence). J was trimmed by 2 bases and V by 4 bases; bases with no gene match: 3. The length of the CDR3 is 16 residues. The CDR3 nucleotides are TGTGCCAGCAGTTGGACAGGGGATACCTATAATTCACCCCTCCACTTT. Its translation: CASSWTGDTYNSPLHF.

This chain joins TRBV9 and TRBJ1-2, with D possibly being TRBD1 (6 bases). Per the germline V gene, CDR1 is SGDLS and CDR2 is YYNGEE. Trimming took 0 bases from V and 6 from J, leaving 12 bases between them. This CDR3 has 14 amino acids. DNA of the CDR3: TGTGCCAGCAGCGTAGCTCCAGGGGTTGATGGCTACACCTTC. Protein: CASSVAPGVDGYTF.

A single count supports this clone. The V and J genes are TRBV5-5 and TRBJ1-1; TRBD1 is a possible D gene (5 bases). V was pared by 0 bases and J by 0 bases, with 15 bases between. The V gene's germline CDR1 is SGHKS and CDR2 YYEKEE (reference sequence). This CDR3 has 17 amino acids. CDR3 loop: CASSLGPVGQMNTEAFF. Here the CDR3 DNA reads TGTGCCAGCAGCTTGGGACCCGTGGGGCAGATGAACACTGAAGCTTTCTTT.

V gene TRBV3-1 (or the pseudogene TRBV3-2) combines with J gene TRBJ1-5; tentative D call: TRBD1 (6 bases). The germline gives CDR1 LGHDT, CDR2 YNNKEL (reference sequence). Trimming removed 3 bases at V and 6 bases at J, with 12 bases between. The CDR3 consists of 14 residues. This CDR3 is CASSQGGGAQPQHF. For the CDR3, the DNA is TGTGCCAGCAGCCAGGGGGGGGGCGCTCAGCCCCAGCATTTT.

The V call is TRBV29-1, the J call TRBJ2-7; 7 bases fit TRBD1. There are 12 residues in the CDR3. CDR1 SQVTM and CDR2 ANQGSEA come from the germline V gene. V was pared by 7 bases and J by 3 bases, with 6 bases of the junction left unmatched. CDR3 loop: CSAVGTVYEQYF. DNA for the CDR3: TGCAGCGCCGTAGGGACAGTCTACGAGCAGTACTTC.

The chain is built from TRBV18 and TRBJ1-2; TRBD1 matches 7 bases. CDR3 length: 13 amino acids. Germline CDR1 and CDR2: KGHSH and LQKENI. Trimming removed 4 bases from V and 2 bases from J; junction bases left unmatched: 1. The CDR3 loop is CASSQDRNYGYTF. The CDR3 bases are TGTGCCAGCTCACAGGACAGGAACTATGGCTACACCTTC.

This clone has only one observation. For the CDR3, the DNA is TGTGCCAGCTCATCATTAACAGGGGCAACTAATGAAAAACTGTTTTTT. Residues: CASSSLTGATNEKLFF. The J gene is TRBJ1-4, the V gene TRBV18, with 7 positions matching TRBD1. V was clipped by 5 bases and J by 0 bases; unmatched bases: 6. CDR3 length: 16 amino acids. Germline CDR1 KGHSH, CDR2 LQKENI.

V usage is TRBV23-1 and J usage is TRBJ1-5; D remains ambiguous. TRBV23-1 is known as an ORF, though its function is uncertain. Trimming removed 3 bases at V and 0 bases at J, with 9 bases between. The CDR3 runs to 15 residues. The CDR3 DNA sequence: TGCGCCAGCAGTCACCCGACACATAGCAATCAGCCCCAGCATTTT. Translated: CASSHPTHSNQPQHF.

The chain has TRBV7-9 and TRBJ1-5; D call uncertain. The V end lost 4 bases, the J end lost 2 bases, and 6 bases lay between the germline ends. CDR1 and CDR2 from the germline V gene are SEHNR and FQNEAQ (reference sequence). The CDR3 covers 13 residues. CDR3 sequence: CASSSEGNQPQHF. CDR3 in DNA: TGTGCCAGCAGCTCCGAGGGCAATCAGCCCCAGCATTTT.

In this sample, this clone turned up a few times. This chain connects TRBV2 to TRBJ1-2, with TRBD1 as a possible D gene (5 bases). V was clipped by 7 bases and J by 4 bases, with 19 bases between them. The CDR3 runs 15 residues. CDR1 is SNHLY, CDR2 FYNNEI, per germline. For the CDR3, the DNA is TGTGCCAGCACCTCCATCGGGACTGGAGGCTATGGCTACACCTTC. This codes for CASTSIGTGGYGYTF. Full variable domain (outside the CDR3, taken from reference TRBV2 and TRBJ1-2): EPEVTQTPSHQVTQMGQEVILRCVPISNHLYFYWYRQILGQKVEFLVSFYNNEISEKSEIFDDQFSVERPDGSNFTLKIRSTKLEDSAMYFCASTSIGTGGYGYTFGSGTRLTVV.

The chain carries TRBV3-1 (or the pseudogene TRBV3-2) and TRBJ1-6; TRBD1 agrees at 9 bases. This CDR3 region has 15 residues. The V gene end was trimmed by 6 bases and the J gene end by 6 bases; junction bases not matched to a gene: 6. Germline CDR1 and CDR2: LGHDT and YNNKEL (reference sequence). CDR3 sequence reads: CASSYGQGINSPLHF. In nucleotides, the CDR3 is TGTGCCAGCAGTTACGGACAGGGGATTAATTCACCCCTCCACTTT.

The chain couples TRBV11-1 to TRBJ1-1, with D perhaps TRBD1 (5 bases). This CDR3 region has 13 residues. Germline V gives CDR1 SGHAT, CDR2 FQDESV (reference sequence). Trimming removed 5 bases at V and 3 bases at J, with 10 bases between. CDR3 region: CASSPRGDTEAFF. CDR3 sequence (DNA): TGTGCCAGCAGCCCTCGGGGGGACACTGAAGCTTTCTTT.

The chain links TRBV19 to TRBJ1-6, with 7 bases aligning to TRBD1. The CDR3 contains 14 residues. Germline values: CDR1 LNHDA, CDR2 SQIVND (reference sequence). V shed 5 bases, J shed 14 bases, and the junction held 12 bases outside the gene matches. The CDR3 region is CASSSRDSPLALHF. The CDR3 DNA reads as TGTGCCAGTAGTTCCCGGGACAGTCCTTTGGCCCTCCACTTT.

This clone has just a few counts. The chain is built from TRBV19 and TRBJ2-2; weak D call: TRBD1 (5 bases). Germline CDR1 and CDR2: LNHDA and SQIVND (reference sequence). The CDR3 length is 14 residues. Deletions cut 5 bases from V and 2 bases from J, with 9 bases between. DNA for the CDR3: TGTGCCAGTAGTCCAGGGCGAAACACCGGGGAGCTGTTTTTT. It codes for CASSPGRNTGELFF.

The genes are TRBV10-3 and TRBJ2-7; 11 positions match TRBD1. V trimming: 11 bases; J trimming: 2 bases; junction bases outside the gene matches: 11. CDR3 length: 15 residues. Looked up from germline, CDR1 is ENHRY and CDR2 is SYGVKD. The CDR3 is CAVEPGQGVPYEQYF. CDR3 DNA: TGTGCCGTCGAACCGGGACAGGGGGTGCCCTACGAGCAGTACTTC.

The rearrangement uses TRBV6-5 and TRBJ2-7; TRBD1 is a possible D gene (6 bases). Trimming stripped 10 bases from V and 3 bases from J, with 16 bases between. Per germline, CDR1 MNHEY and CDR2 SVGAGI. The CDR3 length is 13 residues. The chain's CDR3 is CATTWDTYYEQYF. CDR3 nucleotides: TGTGCCACCACTTGGGACACCTACTACGAGCAGTACTTC.

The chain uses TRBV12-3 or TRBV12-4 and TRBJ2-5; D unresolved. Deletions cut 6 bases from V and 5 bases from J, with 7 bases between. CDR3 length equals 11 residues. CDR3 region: CASSRAETQYF. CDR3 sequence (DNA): TGTGCCAGCAGCCGAGCGGAGACCCAGTACTTC.